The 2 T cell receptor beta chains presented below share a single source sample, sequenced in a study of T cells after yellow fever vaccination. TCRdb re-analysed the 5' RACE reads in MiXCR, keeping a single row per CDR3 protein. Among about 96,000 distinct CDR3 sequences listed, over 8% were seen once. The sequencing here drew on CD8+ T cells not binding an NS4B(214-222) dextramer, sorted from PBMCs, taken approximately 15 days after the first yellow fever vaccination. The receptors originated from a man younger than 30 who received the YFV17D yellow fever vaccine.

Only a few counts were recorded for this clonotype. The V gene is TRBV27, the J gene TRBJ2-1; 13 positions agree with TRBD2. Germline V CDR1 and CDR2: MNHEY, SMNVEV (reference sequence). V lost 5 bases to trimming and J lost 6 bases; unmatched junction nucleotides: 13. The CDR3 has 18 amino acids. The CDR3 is CASSPTSGGAAPRNEQFF. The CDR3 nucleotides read TGTGCCAGCAGTCCCACTAGCGGGGGGGCCGCCCCCCGCAATGAGCAGTTCTTC.

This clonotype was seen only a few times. The DNA of the CDR3 is TGCAGTGCTTCGAACCAAGGGAAGTCCTCCGAGCAGTACGTC. Translating it yields CSASNQGKSSEQYV. The chain recombines TRBV20-1 with TRBJ2-7, with D hard to call. The CDR3 is 14 amino acids. Germline CDR1 and CDR2: DFQATT and SNEGSKA (reference sequence).